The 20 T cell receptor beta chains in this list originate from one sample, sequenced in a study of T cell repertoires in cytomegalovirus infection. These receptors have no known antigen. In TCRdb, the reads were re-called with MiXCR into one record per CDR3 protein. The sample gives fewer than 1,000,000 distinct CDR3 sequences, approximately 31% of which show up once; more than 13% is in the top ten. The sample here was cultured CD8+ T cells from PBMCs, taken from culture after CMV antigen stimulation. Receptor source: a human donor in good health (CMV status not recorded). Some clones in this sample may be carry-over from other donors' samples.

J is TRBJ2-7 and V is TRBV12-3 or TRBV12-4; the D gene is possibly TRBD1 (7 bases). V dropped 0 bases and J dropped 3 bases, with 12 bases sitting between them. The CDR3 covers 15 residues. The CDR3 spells CASSLAPGGGYEQYF. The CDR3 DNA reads TGTGCCAGCAGTTTAGCGCCAGGGGGAGGCTACGAGCAGTACTTC.

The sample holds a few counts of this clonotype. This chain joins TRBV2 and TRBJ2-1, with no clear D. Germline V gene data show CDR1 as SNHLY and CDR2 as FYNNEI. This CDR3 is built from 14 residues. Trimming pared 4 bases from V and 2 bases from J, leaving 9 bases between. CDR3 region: CASSVRLTYNEQFF. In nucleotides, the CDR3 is TGTGCCAGCAGTGTCAGGCTGACCTACAATGAGCAGTTCTTC.

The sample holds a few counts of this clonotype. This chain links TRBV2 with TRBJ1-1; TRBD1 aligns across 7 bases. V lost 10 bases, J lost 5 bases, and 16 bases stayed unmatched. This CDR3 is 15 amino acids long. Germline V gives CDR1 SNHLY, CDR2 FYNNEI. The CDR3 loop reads CATQTGKGSGTEAFF. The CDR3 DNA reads TGTGCCACTCAGACAGGGAAAGGCTCGGGTACTGAAGCTTTCTTT. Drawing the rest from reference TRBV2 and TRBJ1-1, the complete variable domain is EPEVTQTPSHQVTQMGQEVILRCVPISNHLYFYWYRQILGQKVEFLVSFYNNEISEKSEIFDDQFSVERPDGSNFTLKIRSTKLEDSAMYFCATQTGKGSGTEAFFGQGTRLTVV.

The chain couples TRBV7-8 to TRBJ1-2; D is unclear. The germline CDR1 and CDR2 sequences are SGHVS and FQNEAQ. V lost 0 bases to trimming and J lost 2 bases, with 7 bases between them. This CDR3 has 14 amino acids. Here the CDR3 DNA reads TGTGCCAGCAGCTTAGCGCGAGGCAACTATGGCTACACCTTC. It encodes CASSLARGNYGYTF.

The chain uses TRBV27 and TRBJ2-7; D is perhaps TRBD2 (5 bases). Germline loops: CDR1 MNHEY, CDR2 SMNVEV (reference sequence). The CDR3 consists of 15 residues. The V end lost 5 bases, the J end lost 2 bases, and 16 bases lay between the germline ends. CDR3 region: CASSPGFLGTYEQYF. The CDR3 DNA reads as TGTGCCAGCAGTCCGGGATTTTTAGGGACCTACGAGCAGTACTTC.

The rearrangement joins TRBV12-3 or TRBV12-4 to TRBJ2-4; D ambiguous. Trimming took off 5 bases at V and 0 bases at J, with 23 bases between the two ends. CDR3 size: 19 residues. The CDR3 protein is CASSLSSLSRSLAKNIQYF. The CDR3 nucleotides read TGTGCCAGCAGTCTATCATCGCTTTCAAGGAGTCTAGCCAAAAACATTCAGTACTTC.

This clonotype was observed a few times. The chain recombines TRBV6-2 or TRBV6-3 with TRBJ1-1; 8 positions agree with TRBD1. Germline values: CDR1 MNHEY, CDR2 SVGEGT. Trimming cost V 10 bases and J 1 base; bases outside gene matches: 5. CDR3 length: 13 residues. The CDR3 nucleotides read TGTGCCACTCAGGGGGCGCGGAACACTGAAGCTTTCTTT. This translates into CATQGARNTEAFF.

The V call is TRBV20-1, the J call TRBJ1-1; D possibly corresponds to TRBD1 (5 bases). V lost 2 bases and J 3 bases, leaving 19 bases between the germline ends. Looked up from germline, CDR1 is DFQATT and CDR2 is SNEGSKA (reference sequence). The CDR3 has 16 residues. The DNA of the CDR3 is TGCAGTGCTAGATCAGGGACCGCCAGGATATACACTGAAGCTTTCTTT. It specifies CSARSGTARIYTEAFF.

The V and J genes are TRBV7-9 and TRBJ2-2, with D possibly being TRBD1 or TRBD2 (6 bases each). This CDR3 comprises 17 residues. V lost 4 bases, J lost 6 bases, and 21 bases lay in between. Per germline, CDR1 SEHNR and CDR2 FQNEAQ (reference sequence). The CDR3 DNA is TGTGCCAGCAGCTCTCCCCCGGGGGCAATTGGGGCCGGGGAGCTGTTTTTT. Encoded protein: CASSSPPGAIGAGELFF. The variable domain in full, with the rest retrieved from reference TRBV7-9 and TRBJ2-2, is DTGVSQNPRHKITKRGQNVTFRCDPISEHNRLYWYRQTLGQGPEFLTYFQNEAQLEKSRLLSDRFSAERPKGSFSTLEIQRTEQGDSAMYLCASSSPPGAIGAGELFFGEGSRLTVL.

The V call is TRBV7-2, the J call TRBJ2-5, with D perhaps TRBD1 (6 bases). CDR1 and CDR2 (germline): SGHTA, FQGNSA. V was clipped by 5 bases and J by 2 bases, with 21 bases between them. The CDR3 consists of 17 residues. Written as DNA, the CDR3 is TGTGCCAGCAGCCCCGGAGCCGGGACATCTTTTCAAGAGACCCAGTACTTC. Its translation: CASSPGAGTSFQETQYF.

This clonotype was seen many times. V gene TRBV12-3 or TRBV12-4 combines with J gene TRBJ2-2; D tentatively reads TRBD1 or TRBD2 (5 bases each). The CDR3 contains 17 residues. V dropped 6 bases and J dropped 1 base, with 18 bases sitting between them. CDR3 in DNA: TGTGCCAGCAGAGTAGACGAGGGAAGGGGGAACACCGGGGAGCTGTTTTTT. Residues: CASRVDEGRGNTGELFF.

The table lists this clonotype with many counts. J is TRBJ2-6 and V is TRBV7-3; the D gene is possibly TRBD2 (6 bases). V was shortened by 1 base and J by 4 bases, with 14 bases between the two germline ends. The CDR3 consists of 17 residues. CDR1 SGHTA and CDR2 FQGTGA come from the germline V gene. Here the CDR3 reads CASSLMGEVKGANVLTF. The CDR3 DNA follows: TGTGCCAGCAGCTTAATGGGGGAGGTAAAAGGGGCCAACGTCCTGACTTTC. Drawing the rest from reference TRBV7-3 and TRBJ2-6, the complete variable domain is GAGVSQTPSNKVTEKGKYVELRCDPISGHTALYWYRQSLGQGPEFLIYFQGTGAADDSGLPNDRFFAVRPEGSVSTLKIQRTERGDSAVYLCASSLMGEVKGANVLTFGAGSRLTVL.

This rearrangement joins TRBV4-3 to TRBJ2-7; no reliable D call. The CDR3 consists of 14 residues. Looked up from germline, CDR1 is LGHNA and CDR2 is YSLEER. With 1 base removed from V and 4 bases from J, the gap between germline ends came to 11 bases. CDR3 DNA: TGCGCCAGCAGCCAAGCACTTTTCGGATACGAGCAGTACTTC. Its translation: CASSQALFGYEQYF.

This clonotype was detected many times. The CDR3 is CSARNFEGGPDSYNEQFF. CDR3 sequence (DNA): TGCAGTGCTAGAAACTTTGAAGGGGGTCCCGACTCCTACAATGAGCAGTTCTTC. This chain joins TRBV20-1 and TRBJ2-1; D perhaps matches TRBD1 (6 bases). CDR1 DFQATT and CDR2 SNEGSKA come from the germline V gene (reference sequence). The CDR3 sequence is 18 residues long. V lost 2 bases to trimming and J lost 0 bases, with 20 bases between them.

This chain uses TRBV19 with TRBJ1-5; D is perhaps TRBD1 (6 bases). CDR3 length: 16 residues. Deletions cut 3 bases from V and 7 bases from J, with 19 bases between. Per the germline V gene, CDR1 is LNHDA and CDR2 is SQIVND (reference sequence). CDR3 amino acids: CASSITPLGAQQPQHF. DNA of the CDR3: TGTGCCAGTAGTATCACCCCATTGGGGGCCCAACAGCCCCAGCATTTT.

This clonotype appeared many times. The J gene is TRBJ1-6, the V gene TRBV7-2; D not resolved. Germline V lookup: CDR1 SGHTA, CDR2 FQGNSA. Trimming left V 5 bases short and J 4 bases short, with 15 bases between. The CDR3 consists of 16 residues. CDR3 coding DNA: TGTGCCAGCAGCCCCAAGGGAGGCGTGTATAATTCACCCCTCCACTTT. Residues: CASSPKGGVYNSPLHF.

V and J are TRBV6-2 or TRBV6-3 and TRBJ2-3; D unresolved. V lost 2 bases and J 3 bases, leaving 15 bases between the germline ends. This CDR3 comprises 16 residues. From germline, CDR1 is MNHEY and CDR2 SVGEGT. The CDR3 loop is CASSYPLLGFTDTQYF. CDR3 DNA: TGTGCCAGCAGTTACCCCCTGCTAGGGTTTACAGATACGCAGTATTTT.

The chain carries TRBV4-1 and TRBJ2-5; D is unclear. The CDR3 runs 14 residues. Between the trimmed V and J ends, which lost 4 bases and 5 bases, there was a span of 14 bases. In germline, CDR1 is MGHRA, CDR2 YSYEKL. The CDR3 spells CASSPGEGLETQYF. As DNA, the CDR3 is TGCGCCAGCAGCCCCGGTGAAGGGTTGGAGACCCAGTACTTC.

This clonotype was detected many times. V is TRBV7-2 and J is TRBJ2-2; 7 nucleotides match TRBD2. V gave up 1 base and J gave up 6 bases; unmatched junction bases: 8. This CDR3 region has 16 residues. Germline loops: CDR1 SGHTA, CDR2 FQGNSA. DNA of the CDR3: TGTGCCAGCAGCTTAGGGCGCGGGGGTAGCCCCGGGGAGCTGTTTTTT. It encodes CASSLGRGGSPGELFF.

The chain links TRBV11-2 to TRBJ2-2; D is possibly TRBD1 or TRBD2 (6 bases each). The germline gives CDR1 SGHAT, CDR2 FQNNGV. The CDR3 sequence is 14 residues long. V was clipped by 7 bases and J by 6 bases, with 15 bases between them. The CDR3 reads CASKPRGHPGELFF. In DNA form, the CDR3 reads TGTGCCAGCAAACCTCGGGGGCATCCCGGGGAGCTGTTTTTT.